Below are 20 T cell receptor beta chains sequenced from a single sample in a study of T cell repertoires in ileal Crohn's disease. Libraries were prepared by immunoSEQ multiplex PCR; TCRdb keeps only in-frame clonotypes and omits some of them. The data contain about 5,400 clones, approximately 78% of them seen just once; the ten biggest clones take up 14%. Sequencing was performed on ileal tissue. These receptors all stem from an adult with Crohn's disease.

V gene TRBV19 combines with J gene TRBJ1-2, with a possible D match to TRBD1 (5 bases). The ends were cut back, 8 bases at V and 1 base at J, with 11 bases in the middle. CDR1 and CDR2 (germline): LNHDA, SQIVND (reference sequence). This CDR3 is built from 13 residues. The CDR3 region is CASGGQGNYGYTF. CDR3 nucleotides: TGTGCCAGTGGAGGGCAGGGTAACTATGGCTACACCTTC.

Concerning this clone itself: The sample has other DNA sequences that encode this CDR3 too. The chain employs TRBV11-3 and TRBJ2-7; D may be TRBD1 (6 bases). The CDR3 contains 13 residues. CDR1 is SGHNT and CDR2 is YENEEA in the germline V gene. Trimming stripped 5 bases from V and 1 base from J, with 9 bases between. CDR3 residues: CASSPRGSYEQYF. CDR3 bases: TGTGCCAGCAGCCCCAGGGGTTCCTACGAGCAGTACTTC.

This clone was seen just once. The chain combines TRBV18 with TRBJ2-1, with D perhaps TRBD1 (5 bases). The germline V gene encodes CDR1 KGHSH and CDR2 LQKENI. The CDR3 extends over 16 amino acids. Trimming pared 3 bases from V and 6 bases from J, leaving 18 bases between. In DNA, the CDR3 is TGTGCCAGCTCACCGTCTATAACAGGTTTATCCAATGAGCAGTTCTTC. It translates to CASSPSITGLSNEQFF.

The chain joins TRBV18 to TRBJ1-2; 7 bases align to TRBD1. Germline V gives CDR1 KGHSH, CDR2 LQKENI. This CDR3 comprises 15 residues. V lost 0 bases, J lost 6 bases, and 7 bases stayed unmatched. The CDR3 protein is CASSPPRGDRDGYTF. The DNA for the CDR3 is TGTGCCAGCTCACCACCCAGGGGGGACAGAGATGGCTACACCTTC.

The chain employs TRBV19 and TRBJ1-2; no reliable D call. V was pared by 6 bases and J by 0 bases, with 17 bases between. Germline CDR1 LNHDA, CDR2 SQIVND (reference sequence). CDR3 length: 16 amino acids. The DNA of the CDR3 is TGTGCCAGTAGATCTCTCGGCCCGGGGACTAACTATGGCTACACCTTC. Encoded protein: CASRSLGPGTNYGYTF.

Comments on this clone: Here the CDR3 omits its conserved ending phenylalanine or tryptophan, so a read error is the likely source. No DNA is shown, since the ends of the CDR3 on it are uncertain; the CDR3 is the one TCRdb lists. V usage is TRBV21-1 and J usage is TRBJ2-4; the table's D call, TRBD1, has no DNA check behind it. TRBV21-1 is termed a pseudogene. The CDR3 spans 12 amino acids, including both terminal residues. CDR3 sequence: CASSKPQRTGPL.

In its sample, this clone was seen a few times. The rearrangement uses TRBV11-3 and TRBJ2-7, with D perhaps matching TRBD1 (6 bases). CDR1 and CDR2 (germline): SGHNT, YENEEA. Trimming took 3 bases from V and 3 from J, leaving 15 bases between them. The CDR3 has 15 amino acids. As DNA, the CDR3 is TGTGCCAGCAGCTTCTCCGGCCGGGACAACTACGAGCAGTACTTC. Translated: CASSFSGRDNYEQYF.

Here the CDR3 reads CASSTGAWGYEKLFF. The DNA for the CDR3 is TGCGCCAGCAGCACAGGGGCTTGGGGGTATGAAAAACTGTTTTTT. This chain joins TRBV4-1 and TRBJ1-4; 7 bases match TRBD1. The CDR3 totals 15 residues. Germline V gene data show CDR1 as MGHRA and CDR2 as YSYEKL. Trimming removed 5 bases from V and 6 bases from J; junction bases left unmatched: 9.

The V gene is TRBV19, the J gene TRBJ2-7; the match to TRBD1 covers 7 bases. Germline V lookup: CDR1 LNHDA, CDR2 SQIVND (reference sequence). V was pared by 6 bases and J by 0 bases, with 5 bases of the junction left unmatched. The length of the CDR3 is 14 residues. CDR3 region: CASRTTGSSYEQYF. CDR3 nucleotide sequence: TGTGCCAGTAGGACGACAGGGAGCTCCTACGAGCAGTACTTC.

This clone was counted a few times. The chain joins TRBV4-1 to TRBJ1-1; D might be TRBD1 (5 bases). The V and J ends lost 4 bases and 1 base respectively, with 13 bases between them. The CDR3 covers 15 residues. The germline V gene has CDR1 MGHRA and CDR2 YSYEKL. Written as DNA, the CDR3 is TGCGCCAGCAGCCCCGAGGCAGGGACGAACACTGAAGCTTTCTTT. It codes for CASSPEAGTNTEAFF.

The chain has TRBV6-6 and TRBJ2-7, with a weak D call TRBD2 (6 bases). The germline gives CDR1 MNHNY, CDR2 SVGAGI (reference sequence). The CDR3 length is 15 residues. Trimming took 6 bases from V and 2 from J, leaving 17 bases between them. The CDR3 nucleotides are TGTGCCAGCAGGTACACCGGGAGCCCGACCTACGAGCAGTACTTC. Amino acids: CASRYTGSPTYEQYF.

The chain employs TRBV27 and TRBJ2-7; tentatively, D is TRBD1 (5 bases). The CDR3 has 14 amino acids. V lost 7 bases and J lost 5, with 18 bases in between. Germline lookup yields CDR1 MNHEY and CDR2 SMNVEV (reference sequence). The CDR3 region is CASMMVGVLDEQYF. The DNA of the CDR3 is TGTGCCAGCATGATGGTAGGGGTATTGGACGAGCAGTACTTC.

The chain links TRBV19 to TRBJ1-2; D uncertain. Germline CDR1 is LNHDA and CDR2 is SQIVND (reference sequence). The CDR3 sequence is 12 residues long. V shed 1 base and J shed 8 bases, with 8 bases lying between them. The CDR3 here is CASSIGVGGYTF. The CDR3 bases are TGTGCCAGTAGTATAGGGGTCGGAGGCTACACCTTC.

V usage is TRBV5-1 and J usage is TRBJ1-2; D unresolved. This CDR3 has 13 amino acids. Germline V lookup: CDR1 SGHRS, CDR2 YFSETQ. The V gene lost 7 bases and the J gene lost 1 base, with 11 bases spanning the gap. The CDR3: CASSYPFNYGYTF. CDR3 DNA sequence: TGCGCCAGCTCCTACCCTTTTAACTATGGCTACACCTTC.

The chain recombines TRBV5-1 with TRBJ1-5; 7 nucleotides match TRBD1. With 0 bases clipped from V and 6 bases from J, the junction kept 6 bases outside the gene matches. CDR1 and CDR2 from the germline V gene are SGHRS and YFSETQ. CDR3 size: 15 residues. The CDR3 DNA follows: TGCGCCAGCAGCTTGGAGGGGGCTTCAGGTCAGCCCCAGCATTTT. This gives the protein CASSLEGASGQPQHF.

The J gene is TRBJ2-7, the V gene TRBV10-2; 14 positions match TRBD2. This CDR3 region has 18 residues. Trimming removed 7 bases from V and 6 bases from J; junction bases left unmatched: 17. Germline assignment: CDR1 WSHSY and CDR2 SAAADI. The CDR3 sequence is CASTRPTSGGAPPREQYF. The DNA for the CDR3 is TGCGCCAGCACTCGTCCGACTAGCGGGGGGGCCCCCCCCCGCGAGCAGTACTTC.

The chain is built from TRBV7-9 and TRBJ1-5; no clear D. Germline V CDR1 and CDR2: SEHNR, FQNEAQ (reference sequence). The CDR3 length is 12 residues. Trimming cost V 5 bases and J 4 bases, with 6 bases left between them. CDR3 protein: CASSPTNQPQHF. As DNA, the CDR3 is TGTGCCAGCAGCCCGACTAATCAGCCCCAGCATTTT.

This rearrangement joins TRBV28 to TRBJ1-1; D not resolved. The CDR3 extends over 17 amino acids. Germline assignment: CDR1 MDHEN and CDR2 SYDVKM. V was clipped by 2 bases and J by 4 bases, with 20 bases between them. The CDR3: CASSLGGGGRAGTEAFF. CDR3 in DNA: TGTGCCAGCAGTTTAGGTGGTGGAGGGAGAGCGGGCACTGAAGCTTTCTTT.

The gene calls are TRBV7-8 and TRBJ2-7, with 11 bases identical to TRBD2. The CDR3 loop spans 15 amino acids. Germline assignment: CDR1 SGHVS and CDR2 FQNEAQ. Germline trimming cut 8 bases from V and 5 bases from J; bases unmatched to any gene: 11. The CDR3 DNA is TGTGCCAGCGGATTAGCGGGGGGGCCGGTCCACGAGCAGTACTTC. It is translated as CASGLAGGPVHEQYF.

The gene calls are TRBV7-6 and TRBJ1-4; D ambiguous. V shed 3 bases and J shed 8 bases, with 10 bases lying between them. Looked up from germline, CDR1 is SGHVS and CDR2 is FNYEAQ. This CDR3 spans 13 amino acids. The CDR3 reads CASSFGQEEKLFF. The CDR3 DNA follows: TGTGCCAGCAGCTTCGGGCAAGAGGAAAAACTGTTTTTT.